These T cell receptor beta chains were read from a single sample in a study of shared clonotypes between healthy human individuals. Some clones are missing from TCRdb's copy, which holds only in-frame ones; the method was immunoSEQ multiplex PCR. The sample records 550,000 to 650,000 clones, approximately 96% being singletons. Sequenced: naive CD8+ T cells sorted from blood. All receptors come from a woman between 25 and 40 years old in good health. CDR3s include the opening cysteine and the closing phenylalanine or tryptophan. The D gene is left open where the match is weak. Not every row has a clone size; where given, it reads once, few, many or a size class.

J,V,size,D,CDR3,DNA
TRBJ1-5,TRBV7-2,-,-,CASSLGGGQPFNQPQHF,TGTGCCAGCAGCTTAGGAGGTGGGCAGCCGTTCAATCAGCCCCAGCATTTT
TRBJ2-5,TRBV10-1,-,-,CASSVGETQYF,TGCGCCAGCAGTGTCGGGGAGACCCAGTACTTC
TRBJ2-1,TRBV10-3,-,-,CAISEVADPYNEQFF,TGTGCCATCAGTGAGGTAGCGGACCCGTACAATGAGCAGTTCTTC
TRBJ2-2,TRBV27,few,-,CASSLDTGELFF,TGTGCCAGCAGTTTGGACACCGGGGAGCTGTTTTTT
TRBJ2-1,TRBV2,-,TRBD2,CASSEAGGSSYNEQFF,TGTGCCAGCAGTGAAGCTGGCGGGAGCTCCTACAATGAGCAGTTCTTC
TRBJ2-7,TRBV28,-,TRBD1,CASSPGQDDEQYF,TGTGCCAGCAGTCCGGGACAGGACGACGAGCAGTACTTC
TRBJ1-1,TRBV27,-,-,CASSLRGTEAFF,TGTGCCAGCAGTTTAAGGGGGACTGAAGCTTTCTTT
TRBJ2-1,TRBV7-9,-,-,CASSLALEQFF,TGTGCCAGCAGCTTAGCGCTTGAGCAGTTCTTC
TRBJ1-1,TRBV7-8,-,TRBD1,CASSLNGDSNLNTEAFF,TGTGCCAGCAGCTTAAATGGGGACAGTAATCTGAACACTGAAGCTTTCTTT
TRBJ2-1,TRBV11-2,-,TRBD2,CASSLGSGRAPYNEQFF,TGTGCCAGCAGCTTAGGGAGCGGGAGGGCCCCCTACAATGAGCAGTTCTTC
TRBJ2-7,TRBV28,-,-,CASRPTKSYEQYF,TGTGCCAGCAGACCGACTAAATCCTACGAGCAGTACTTC
TRBJ2-1,TRBV27,once,-,CASSLARPNEQFF,TGTGCCAGCAGTTTAGCTAGACCTAATGAGCAGTTCTTC
TRBJ2-1,TRBV2,-,-,CASSEEGWGWYNEQFF,TGTGCCAGCAGTGAAGAGGGCTGGGGTTGGTACAATGAGCAGTTCTTC
TRBJ2-3,TRBV27,-,-,CASSLWGKTDTQYF,TGTGCCAGCAGTTTATGGGGGAAAACAGATACGCAGTATTTT
TRBJ2-7,TRBV7-9,-,-,CASSLEEGDTEQYF,TGTGCCAGCAGCCTCGAAGAAGGAGACACCGAGCAGTACTTC
TRBJ1-1,TRBV7-6,-,-,CASSLGLGVNTEAFF,TGTGCCAGCAGCCTAGGTTTGGGGGTAAACACTGAAGCTTTCTTT
TRBJ2-1,TRBV7-9,-,-,CASTQRGEQFF,TGTGCCAGCACCCAACGCGGTGAGCAGTTCTTC
TRBJ2-7,TRBV6-5,-,-,CASSYSEGNEQYF,TGTGCCAGCAGTTACAGTGAGGGAAACGAGCAGTACTTC
TRBJ2-7,TRBV9,-,TRBD2,CASSPQPGLAIYEQYF,TGTGCCAGCAGCCCCCAACCGGGACTAGCCATCTACGAGCAGTACTTC
TRBJ2-1,TRBV7-9,-,TRBD1,CASSLSQGAYNEQFF,TGTGCCAGCAGCTTAAGCCAGGGGGCCTACAATGAGCAGTTCTTC
TRBJ1-2,TRBV28,-,TRBD1,CASSDPGTGNGYTF,TGTGCCAGCAGTGACCCCGGGACAGGGAATGGCTACACCTTC
TRBJ2-7,TRBV13,-,TRBD1,CASSEQGSEQYF,TGTGCCAGCAGCGAACAGGGGAGCGAGCAGTACTTC
TRBJ2-7,TRBV27,-,-,CASGVVGSYEQYF,TGTGCCAGCGGGGTCGTTGGGTCCTACGAGCAGTACTTC
TRBJ2-1,TRBV27,-,-,CASSFSGSQFF,TGTGCCAGCAGTTTCTCAGGTAGCCAGTTCTTC